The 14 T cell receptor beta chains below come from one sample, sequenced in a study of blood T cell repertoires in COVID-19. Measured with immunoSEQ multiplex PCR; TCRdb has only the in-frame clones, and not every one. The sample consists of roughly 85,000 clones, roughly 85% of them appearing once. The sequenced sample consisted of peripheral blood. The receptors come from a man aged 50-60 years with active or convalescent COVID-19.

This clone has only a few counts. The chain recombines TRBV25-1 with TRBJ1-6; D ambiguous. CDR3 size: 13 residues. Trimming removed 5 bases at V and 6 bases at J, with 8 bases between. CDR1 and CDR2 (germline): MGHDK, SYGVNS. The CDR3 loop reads CASSSGVNSPLHF. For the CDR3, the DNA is TGTGCCAGCAGTTCCGGGGTTAATTCACCCCTCCACTTT.

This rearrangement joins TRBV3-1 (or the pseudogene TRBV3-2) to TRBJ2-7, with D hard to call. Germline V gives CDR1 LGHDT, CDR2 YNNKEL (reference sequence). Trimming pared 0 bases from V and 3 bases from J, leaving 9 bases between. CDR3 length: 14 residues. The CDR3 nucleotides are TGTGCCAGCAGCCAAGATCTACAGAGCTACGAGCAGTACTTC. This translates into CASSQDLQSYEQYF.

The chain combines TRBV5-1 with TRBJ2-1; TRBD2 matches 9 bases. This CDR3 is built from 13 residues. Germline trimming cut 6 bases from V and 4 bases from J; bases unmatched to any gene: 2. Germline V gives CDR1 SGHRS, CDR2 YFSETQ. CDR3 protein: CASTSGEYNEQFF. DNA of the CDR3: TGCGCCAGCACTAGCGGGGAGTACAATGAGCAGTTCTTC.

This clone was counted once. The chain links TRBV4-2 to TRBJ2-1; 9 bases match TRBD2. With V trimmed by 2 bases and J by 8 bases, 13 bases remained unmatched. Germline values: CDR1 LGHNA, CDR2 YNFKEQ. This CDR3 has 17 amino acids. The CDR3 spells CASSQLVAAGGPDEQFF. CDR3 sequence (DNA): TGTGCCAGCAGCCAACTGGTCGCGGCGGGAGGGCCTGATGAGCAGTTCTTC.

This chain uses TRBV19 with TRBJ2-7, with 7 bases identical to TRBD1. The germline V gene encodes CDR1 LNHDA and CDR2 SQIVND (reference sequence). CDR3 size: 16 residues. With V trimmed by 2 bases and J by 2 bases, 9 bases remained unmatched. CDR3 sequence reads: CASSIFTGDGTYEQYF. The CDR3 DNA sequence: TGTGCCAGTAGTATATTTACAGGGGATGGGACCTACGAGCAGTACTTC.

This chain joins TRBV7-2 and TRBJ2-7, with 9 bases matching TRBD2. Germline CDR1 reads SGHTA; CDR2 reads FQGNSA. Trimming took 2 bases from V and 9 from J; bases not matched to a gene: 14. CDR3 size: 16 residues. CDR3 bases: TGTGCCAGCAGCTTACCCGCAGCGGGGGGCCCTAGAAGGCAGTACTTC. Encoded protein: CASSLPAAGGPRRQYF. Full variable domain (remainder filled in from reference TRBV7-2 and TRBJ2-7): GAGVSQSPSNKVTEKGKDVELRCDPISGHTALYWYRQSLGQGLEFLIYFQGNSAPDKSGLPSDRFSAERTGGSVSTLTIQRTQQEDSAVYLCASSLPAAGGPRRQYFGPGTRLTVT.

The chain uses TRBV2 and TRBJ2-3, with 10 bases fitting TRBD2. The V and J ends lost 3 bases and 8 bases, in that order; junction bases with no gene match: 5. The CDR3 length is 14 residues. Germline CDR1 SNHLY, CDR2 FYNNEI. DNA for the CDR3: TGTGCCAGCAGTGATGGGACTAGCGTGAGTACGCAGTATTTT. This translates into CASSDGTSVSTQYF.

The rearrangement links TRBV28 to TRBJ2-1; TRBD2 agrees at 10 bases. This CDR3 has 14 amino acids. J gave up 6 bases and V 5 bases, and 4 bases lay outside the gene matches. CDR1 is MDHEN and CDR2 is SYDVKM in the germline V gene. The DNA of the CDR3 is TGTGCCAGCAGTCGTCTAGCGGGGGCCAATGAGCAGTTCTTC. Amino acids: CASSRLAGANEQFF.

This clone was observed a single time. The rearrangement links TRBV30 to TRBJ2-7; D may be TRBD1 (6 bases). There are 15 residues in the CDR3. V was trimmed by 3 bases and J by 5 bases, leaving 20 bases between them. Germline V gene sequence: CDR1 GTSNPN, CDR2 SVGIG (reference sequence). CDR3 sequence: CAWSKTGPHFNEQYF. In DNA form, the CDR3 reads TGTGCCTGGAGCAAGACAGGACCCCATTTCAACGAGCAGTACTTC.

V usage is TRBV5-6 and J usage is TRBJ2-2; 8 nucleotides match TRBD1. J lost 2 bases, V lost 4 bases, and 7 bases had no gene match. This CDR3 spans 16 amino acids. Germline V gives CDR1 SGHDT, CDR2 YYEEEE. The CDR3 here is CASSLIDRGNTGELFF. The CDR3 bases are TGTGCCAGCAGCCTTATCGACAGGGGAAACACCGGGGAGCTGTTTTTT.

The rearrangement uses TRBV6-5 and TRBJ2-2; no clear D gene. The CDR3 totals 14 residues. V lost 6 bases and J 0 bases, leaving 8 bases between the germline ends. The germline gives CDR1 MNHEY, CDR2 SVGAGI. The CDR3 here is CASRGDPNTGELFF. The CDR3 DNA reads TGTGCCAGCAGAGGAGATCCGAACACCGGGGAGCTGTTTTTT.

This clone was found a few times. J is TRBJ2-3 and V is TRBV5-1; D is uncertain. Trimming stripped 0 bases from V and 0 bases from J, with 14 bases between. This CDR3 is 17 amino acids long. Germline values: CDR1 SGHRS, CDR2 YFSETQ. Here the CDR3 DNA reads TGCGCCAGCAGCTTGGTTGGCCAGGCGATTAGCACAGATACGCAGTATTTT. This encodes CASSLVGQAISTDTQYF.

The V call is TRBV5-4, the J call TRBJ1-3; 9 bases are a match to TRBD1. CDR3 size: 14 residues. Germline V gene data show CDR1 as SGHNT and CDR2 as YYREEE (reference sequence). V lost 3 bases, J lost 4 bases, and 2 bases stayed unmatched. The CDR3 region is CASSSGTGGNTIYF. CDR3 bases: TGTGCCAGCAGCTCCGGGACAGGGGGAAACACCATATATTTT.

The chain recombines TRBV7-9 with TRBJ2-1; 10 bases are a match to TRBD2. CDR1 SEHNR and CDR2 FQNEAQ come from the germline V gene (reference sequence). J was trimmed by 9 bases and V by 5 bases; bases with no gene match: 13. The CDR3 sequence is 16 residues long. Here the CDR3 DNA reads TGTGCCAGCAGCCAGTCGGGACTAGCGATGGTAACTGAGCAGTTCTTC. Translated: CASSQSGLAMVTEQFF.